The 15 T cell receptor beta chains reported below all come from one sample, sequenced in a study of neurological immune-mediated disorders. Each CDR3 protein is one row after TCRdb ran MiXCR on the 5' RACE reads. Of approximately 40,000 distinct CDR3 sequences in the sample, roughly 4.8% were seen once. Sequencing input: CD4+ T cells from blood. The receptors come from a young man in good health.

This clonotype was found many times. This chain links TRBV27 with TRBJ1-4, with 7 bases fitting TRBD1. Losses at the gene ends were 6 bases for V and 8 bases for J; bases not matched to a gene: 12. Germline values: CDR1 MNHEY, CDR2 SMNVEV (reference sequence). The CDR3 is made up of 15 amino acids. The CDR3 DNA reads TGTGCCAGCAGAGCATACAGGGGCGTAAAGGAAAAACTGTTTTTT. Its translation: CASRAYRGVKEKLFF.

This clonotype came up many times. The chain combines TRBV11-2 with TRBJ1-6; the D is unclear. Per the germline V gene, CDR1 is SGHAT and CDR2 is FQNNGV. Trimming removed 0 bases from V and 4 bases from J, with 1 base in between. This CDR3 has 13 residues. CDR3 in DNA: TGTGCCAGCAGCTTAGATTATAATTCACCCCTCCACTTT. This gives the protein CASSLDYNSPLHF.

This clonotype occurred many times. The chain's CDR3 is CSASGGGAPKQETQYF. CDR3 DNA sequence: TGCAGTGCTAGTGGTGGAGGGGCCCCCAAACAAGAGACCCAGTACTTC. The chain links TRBV20-1 to TRBJ2-5, with D perhaps matching TRBD2 (6 bases). V was shortened by 3 bases and J by 2 bases, with 19 bases between the two germline ends. Germline lookup yields CDR1 DFQATT and CDR2 SNEGSKA (reference sequence). CDR3 size: 16 residues.

The sample holds many counts of this clonotype. The chain has TRBV29-1 and TRBJ1-1; D is undetermined. V was trimmed by 5 bases and J by 10 bases, leaving 20 bases between them. The CDR3 is made up of 13 amino acids. The germline CDR1 and CDR2 sequences are SQVTM and ANQGSEA. CDR3 protein: CSVRPDVLGGAFF. The CDR3 DNA sequence: TGCAGCGTTAGGCCTGATGTACTCGGAGGAGCTTTCTTT.

At least ten counts were recorded for this clonotype. This sequence joins TRBV5-1 and TRBJ2-2; the D gene is possibly TRBD1 (5 bases). Germline values: CDR1 SGHRS, CDR2 YFSETQ. V was trimmed by 4 bases and J by 4 bases, leaving 11 bases between them. The CDR3 is 14 residues long. The CDR3 loop is CASSMRQLTGELFF. CDR3 sequence (DNA): TGCGCCAGCAGCATGCGACAGCTCACCGGGGAGCTGTTTTTT.

V is TRBV2 and J is TRBJ1-2, with a possible D match to TRBD1 (6 bases). V was pared by 6 bases and J by 6 bases, with 11 bases between. CDR3 length equals 12 residues. CDR1 SNHLY and CDR2 FYNNEI come from the germline V gene. The CDR3 here is CASRPGEDGYTF. In nucleotides, the CDR3 is TGTGCCAGCAGACCAGGGGAGGATGGCTACACCTTC.

This clonotype was observed many times. The CDR3 sequence is CASSLATRHSPLHF. CDR3 coding DNA: TGCGCCAGCAGCTTGGCGACCCGCCATTCACCCCTCCACTTT. The chain carries TRBV5-1 and TRBJ1-6, with unresolved D. Germline-derived CDR1 and CDR2 are SGHRS and YFSETQ. The CDR3 extends over 14 amino acids. V lost 0 bases and J 8 bases, leaving 9 bases between the germline ends.

This clonotype was detected many times. The J gene is TRBJ1-2, the V gene TRBV4-2; 10 bases are shared with TRBD1. V lost 3 bases, J lost 2 bases, and 6 bases stayed unmatched. CDR3 length: 16 amino acids. The germline V gene has CDR1 LGHNA and CDR2 YNFKEQ. The CDR3 DNA is TGTGCCAGCAGCCAGGCTACGGGACAGGGGAACTATGGCTACACCTTC. It codes for CASSQATGQGNYGYTF.

This clonotype occurred many times. The rearrangement uses TRBV12-3 or TRBV12-4 and TRBJ1-1; D not resolved. Trimming left V 3 bases short and J 12 bases short, with 14 bases between. The CDR3 sequence is 12 residues long. CDR3 loop: CASSFGKGVTFF. CDR3 nucleotide sequence: TGTGCCAGCAGTTTCGGAAAGGGAGTGACTTTCTTT.

The sample holds many counts of this clonotype. The gene calls are TRBV7-2 and TRBJ1-6; maybe TRBD1 (6 bases). V shed 2 bases and J shed 7 bases, with 9 bases lying between them. This CDR3 spans 14 amino acids. Germline V gene sequence: CDR1 SGHTA, CDR2 FQGNSA. The CDR3 sequence: CASSLRQANSPLHF. The CDR3 DNA is TGTGCCAGCAGCTTAAGACAGGCCAATTCACCCCTCCACTTT.

This clonotype occurred many times. The chain carries TRBV5-1 and TRBJ1-2, with D hard to call. The germline gives CDR1 SGHRS, CDR2 YFSETQ. V was clipped by 7 bases and J by 5 bases, with 15 bases between them. The CDR3 totals 13 residues. CDR3 in DNA: TGCGCCAGCGGAGACGCAGACGGATATGGCTACACCTTC. Translated: CASGDADGYGYTF.

Ten or more counts support this clonotype. This CDR3 is CASSLIMGSGYTF. As DNA, the CDR3 is TGTGCCAGCAGTCTTATAATGGGCTCTGGCTACACCTTC. The rearrangement uses TRBV12-3 or TRBV12-4 and TRBJ1-2; D remains unclear. V was pared by 5 bases and J by 7 bases, with 14 bases between. This CDR3 comprises 13 residues.

This clonotype was seen many times. The chain recombines TRBV11-2 with TRBJ2-5; 15 bases map to TRBD2. The length of the CDR3 is 17 residues. Germline V gene data show CDR1 as SGHAT and CDR2 as FQNNGV. V was pared by 5 bases and J by 5 bases, with 9 bases of the junction left unmatched. The CDR3 DNA sequence: TGTGCCAGCAGCCCTGGGGGACTAGCGGGGGGCTGGGAGACCCAGTACTTC. This sequence encodes CASSPGGLAGGWETQYF.

This clonotype was detected many times. V usage is TRBV20-1 and J usage is TRBJ1-2; 8 bases line up with TRBD1. V shed 0 bases, J shed 8 bases, and the junction held 11 bases outside the gene matches. This CDR3 is 15 amino acids long. Germline V lookup: CDR1 DFQATT, CDR2 SNEGSKA (reference sequence). The CDR3 sequence is CSARDGRTGSDGYTF. DNA of the CDR3: TGCAGTGCTAGAGATGGCAGGACAGGGAGTGACGGCTACACCTTC.

In its sample, this clonotype was seen many times. The chain couples TRBV5-6 to TRBJ1-6; no clear D gene. CDR1 and CDR2 from the germline V gene are SGHDT and YYEEEE. V was trimmed by 6 bases and J by 8 bases, leaving 18 bases between them. The CDR3 has 15 amino acids. CDR3 bases: TGTGCCAGCAAGAAAACAGTAATCCGTGATTCACCCCTCCACTTT. Protein sequence: CASKKTVIRDSPLHF.